A single sample gave rise to the 29 T cell receptor beta chains below, sequenced in a study of blood T cell repertoires in COVID-19. Produced via immunoSEQ multiplex PCR; TCRdb's table is partial and in-frame only. Here the sample spans under 95,000 clones, 91% being singletons. The specimen was peripheral blood. The receptors here all came from a man aged 45-65 years with COVID-19, enrolled during active disease.

This chain uses TRBV28 with TRBJ2-6; D unclear. The CDR3 extends over 15 amino acids. V was clipped by 6 bases and J by 0 bases, with 9 bases between them. In germline, CDR1 is MDHEN, CDR2 SYDVKM. CDR3: CASRLFGSGANVLTF. In DNA, the CDR3 is TGTGCCAGCAGACTGTTCGGCTCTGGGGCCAACGTCCTGACTTTC.

With respect to this clone: Distinct nucleotide sequences in the sample also encode this CDR3. The chain employs TRBV9 and TRBJ2-3; D not resolved. V gave up 0 bases and J gave up 4 bases, with 6 bases separating them. The CDR3 is 13 amino acids. Germline CDR1 reads SGDLS; CDR2 reads YYNGEE. This CDR3 reads CASSVGVPDTQYF. As DNA, the CDR3 is TGTGCCAGCAGCGTAGGCGTCCCAGATACGCAGTATTTT. The full variable domain, its missing parts supplied by reference TRBV9 and TRBJ2-3, is DSGVTQTPKHLITATGQRVTLRCSPRSGDLSVYWYQQSLDQGLQFLIQYYNGEERAKGNILERFSAQQFPDLHSELNLSSLELGDSALYFCASSVGVPDTQYFGPGTRLTVL.

The genes are TRBV2 and TRBJ1-1; maybe TRBD1 (5 bases). The germline V gene has CDR1 SNHLY and CDR2 FYNNEI. The CDR3 has 19 amino acids. The germline V and J ends were trimmed by 6 bases and 0 bases, with 26 bases remaining between them. CDR3 in amino acids: CASRRQTPSTFKMNTEAFF. The CDR3 nucleotides are TGTGCCAGCAGGAGACAGACGCCCTCTACTTTTAAAATGAACACTGAAGCTTTCTTT. The complete variable domain, with remaining parts taken from reference TRBV2 and TRBJ1-1, reads EPEVTQTPSHQVTQMGQEVILRCVPISNHLYFYWYRQILGQKVEFLVSFYNNEISEKSEIFDDQFSVERPDGSNFTLKIRSTKLEDSAMYFCASRRQTPSTFKMNTEAFFGQGTRLTVV.

The genes are TRBV3-1 (or the pseudogene TRBV3-2) and TRBJ2-7; weak D call: TRBD2 (5 bases). With 2 bases removed from V and 3 bases from J, the gap between germline ends came to 8 bases. Germline V gene sequence: CDR1 LGHDT, CDR2 YNNKEL (reference sequence). The CDR3 consists of 13 residues. The CDR3 sequence: CASSQSGGYEQYF. The CDR3 DNA follows: TGTGCCAGCAGCCAATCTGGAGGCTACGAGCAGTACTTC.

The V call is TRBV4-1, the J call TRBJ1-1, with a weak D call TRBD1 (5 bases). V dropped 1 base and J dropped 1 base, with 13 bases sitting between them. Germline-derived CDR1 and CDR2 are MGHRA and YSYEKL. The CDR3 loop spans 16 amino acids. The DNA of the CDR3 is TGCGCCAGCAGCCAAGCGGTCGGACAAAGGAACACTGAAGCTTTCTTT. Protein: CASSQAVGQRNTEAFF.

This sequence joins TRBV7-6 and TRBJ2-7; no clear D gene. This CDR3 spans 13 amino acids. Germline V gives CDR1 SGHVS, CDR2 FNYEAQ. V was pared by 3 bases and J by 2 bases, with 8 bases between. The CDR3 DNA reads as TGTGCCAGCAGCTTGTCGCCTACCTACGAGCAGTACTTC. It encodes CASSLSPTYEQYF.

The rearrangement joins TRBV24-1 to TRBJ2-2; D unclear. V was cut by 5 bases and J by 1 base, with 10 bases left in between. The CDR3 is made up of 15 amino acids. Germline V gives CDR1 KGHDR, CDR2 SFDVKD. CDR3 sequence (DNA): TGTGCCACCAGTGGGCCAGATGGGAACACCGGGGAGCTGTTTTTT. It encodes CATSGPDGNTGELFF.

This clone was counted a single time. The V gene is TRBV5-8, the J gene TRBJ1-5; 9 bases line up with TRBD1. J gave up 5 bases and V 3 bases, and 6 bases lay outside the gene matches. CDR3 length: 15 amino acids. The germline CDR1 and CDR2 sequences are SGHTS and YDEGEE. The CDR3 DNA reads TGTGCCAGCAGCTACACCGGGACAGGGTATCAGCCCCAGCATTTT. Its translation is CASSYTGTGYQPQHF.

This sequence joins TRBV7-9 and TRBJ1-5, with 9 bases lining up with TRBD1. V trimming: 5 bases; J trimming: 3 bases; junction bases outside the gene matches: 5. CDR3 size: 15 residues. Germline V lookup: CDR1 SEHNR, CDR2 FQNEAQ (reference sequence). CDR3 nucleotide sequence: TGTGCCAGCAGCGCCACAGGGGGCTTCAATCAGCCCCAGCATTTT. Protein: CASSATGGFNQPQHF.

The rearrangement links TRBV3-1 (or the pseudogene TRBV3-2) to TRBJ1-4, with D uncertain. This CDR3 is built from 13 residues. Trimming removed 3 bases from V and 4 bases from J, with 6 bases in between. CDR1 is LGHDT, CDR2 YNNKEL, per germline (reference sequence). CDR3 loop: CASSQFNNEKLFF. The DNA for the CDR3 is TGTGCCAGCAGCCAGTTCAATAATGAAAAACTGTTTTTT.

V gene TRBV4-1 combines with J gene TRBJ2-2, with D unresolved. Germline CDR1 and CDR2: MGHRA and YSYEKL. V was shortened by 0 bases and J by 5 bases, with 13 bases between the two germline ends. This CDR3 has 16 residues. The chain's CDR3 is CASSQDFLEVTGELFF. The DNA for the CDR3 is TGCGCCAGCAGCCAAGATTTTTTAGAGGTGACCGGGGAGCTGTTTTTT.

The J gene is TRBJ2-1, the V gene TRBV11-3; 9 bases agree with TRBD2. The trim removed 5 bases at V and 6 bases at J, leaving 2 bases unmatched. There are 13 residues in the CDR3. CDR1 SGHNT and CDR2 YENEEA come from the germline V gene. The chain's CDR3 is CASSEGLANEQFF. The DNA for the CDR3 is TGTGCCAGCAGCGAGGGACTAGCCAATGAGCAGTTCTTC. Full variable domain (outside the CDR3, taken from reference TRBV11-3 and TRBJ2-1): EAGVVQSPRYKIIEKKQPVAFWCNPISGHNTLYWYLQNLGQGPELLIRYENEEAVDDSQLPKDRFSAERLKGVDSTLKIQPAELGDSAVYLCASSEGLANEQFFGPGTRLTVL.

The chain recombines TRBV9 with TRBJ2-1; 8 bases fit TRBD2. The CDR3 spans 17 residues. Germline V CDR1 and CDR2: SGDLS, YYNGEE. Germline trimming cut 4 bases from V and 2 bases from J; bases unmatched to any gene: 11. This chain's CDR3 is CASSSTSGSGTYNEQFF. CDR3 nucleotide sequence: TGTGCCAGCAGCTCCACGTCTGGTAGCGGGACCTACAATGAGCAGTTCTTC.

The V and J genes are TRBV19 and TRBJ2-3, with 7 bases identical to TRBD2. This CDR3 contains 15 residues. After removal of 1 base from V and 3 bases from J, the junction contained 4 bases not matched to a gene. The germline gives CDR1 LNHDA, CDR2 SQIVND (reference sequence). CDR3 coding DNA: TGTGCCAGTAGTATAGTGGGAGGGTCTACAGATACGCAGTATTTT. Its protein is CASSIVGGSTDTQYF.

The chain has TRBV28 and TRBJ1-1; TRBD1 aligns across 8 bases. This CDR3 is built from 16 residues. From germline, CDR1 is MDHEN and CDR2 SYDVKM. The J segment lost 1 base and the V segment lost 5 bases, leaving 9 bases of the junction unmatched. In DNA form, the CDR3 reads TGTGCCAGCAGTACCAACAGGGGGTATCGGAACACTGAAGCTTTCTTT. Translated: CASSTNRGYRNTEAFF.

A word on this clone: This is likely a read error, given that the CDR3 carries no conserved phenylalanine or tryptophan at its end. The DNA is omitted, as the CDR3 cannot be located on it reliably, and the CDR3 follows TCRdb's listing. The chain has TRBV5-1 and TRBJ1-1; the table's TRBD1 call for D was not verified on the DNA. Termini included, the CDR3 measures 8 amino acids. Germline-derived CDR1 and CDR2 are SGHRS and YFSETQ. The CDR3 here is CASSPGVG.

This chain links TRBV7-3 with TRBJ2-2; tentatively, D is TRBD2 (6 bases). The CDR3 has 14 amino acids. In germline, CDR1 is SGHTA, CDR2 FQGTGA. V shed 5 bases and J shed 6 bases, with 13 bases lying between them. The CDR3 coding sequence is TGTGCCAGCAGCCGGGGGTTAGGGGCCGGGGAGCTGTTTTTT. This sequence encodes CASSRGLGAGELFF.

The genes are TRBV19 and TRBJ2-5; the match to TRBD2 covers 9 bases. V gave up 5 bases and J gave up 2 bases; unmatched junction bases: 12. The CDR3 has 17 residues. Per germline, CDR1 LNHDA and CDR2 SQIVND (reference sequence). CDR3 residues: CASSVGVGLARQETQYF. The CDR3 DNA reads as TGTGCCAGTAGTGTGGGGGTCGGACTAGCGCGTCAAGAGACCCAGTACTTC.

This chain connects TRBV5-1 to TRBJ2-7, with 9 bases identical to TRBD2. Germline V lookup: CDR1 SGHRS, CDR2 YFSETQ. The CDR3 sequence is 14 residues long. Trimming cost V 1 base and J 4 bases; bases outside gene matches: 3. CDR3 DNA: TGCGCCAGCAGCTTGTCTAGCGGGACATACGAGCAGTACTTC. Its translation is CASSLSSGTYEQYF.

This chain links TRBV7-2 with TRBJ2-7, with D possibly being TRBD2 (5 bases). This CDR3 is built from 14 residues. Germline values: CDR1 SGHTA, CDR2 FQGNSA. Trimming took 3 bases from V and 4 from J, leaving 13 bases between them. The CDR3 coding sequence is TGTGCCAGCAGCTTTGGGGAGCTGAGTTACGAGCAGTACTTC. Its protein product is CASSFGELSYEQYF.

The chain uses TRBV9 and TRBJ2-3, with 11 bases matching TRBD2. The germline V gene has CDR1 SGDLS and CDR2 YYNGEE. Trimming cost V 3 bases and J 1 base; bases outside gene matches: 1. CDR3 length: 15 amino acids. For the CDR3, the DNA is TGTGCCAGCAGCGAGGGACTAGCGGGCACAGATACGCAGTATTTT. Translation gives CASSEGLAGTDTQYF.

The V and J genes are TRBV6-1 and TRBJ1-1; the D gene is possibly TRBD1 (6 bases). This CDR3 has 12 residues. V was shortened by 3 bases and J by 10 bases, with 12 bases between the two germline ends. Germline CDR1 reads MNHNS; CDR2 reads SASEGT. CDR3 DNA sequence: TGTGCCAGCAGTGATCTTGGCAGGGGAGCTTTCTTT. This gives the protein CASSDLGRGAFF.

The chain recombines TRBV27 with TRBJ1-4, with 7 bases lining up with TRBD1. V trimming: 5 bases; J trimming: 7 bases; junction bases outside the gene matches: 13. There are 16 residues in the CDR3. The germline V gene has CDR1 MNHEY and CDR2 SMNVEV (reference sequence). CDR3: CASSLRTGRGSEKLFF. CDR3 DNA sequence: TGTGCCAGCAGTCTAAGGACAGGCCGAGGGAGTGAAAAACTGTTTTTT.

This chain uses TRBV15 with TRBJ2-7, with D tentatively TRBD2 (7 bases). Germline CDR1 LNHNV, CDR2 YYDKDF (reference sequence). V was trimmed by 3 bases and J by 4 bases, leaving 13 bases between them. The CDR3 consists of 14 residues. Here the CDR3 DNA reads TGTGCCACCAGCAGGTCCCGGGGGGCGTACGAGCAGTACGTC. Amino acid sequence: CATSRSRGAYEQYV.

This clone was seen once. This chain uses TRBV10-3 with TRBJ2-7; 11 bases align to TRBD2. The V gene's germline CDR1 is ENHRY and CDR2 SYGVKD. The CDR3 totals 18 residues. V gave up 4 bases and J gave up 0 bases; unmatched junction bases: 11. This chain's CDR3 is CAISGGTSGGRSSYEQYV. The CDR3 region has the DNA TGTGCCATCAGTGGCGGGACTAGCGGAGGGAGAAGCTCCTACGAGCAGTACGTC.

The V call is TRBV6-1, the J call TRBJ1-4; possibly TRBD1 for D (6 bases). The germline CDR1 and CDR2 sequences are MNHNS and SASEGT. With 1 base removed from V and 0 bases from J, the gap between germline ends came to 18 bases. The CDR3 totals 19 residues. Written as DNA, the CDR3 is TGTGCCAGCAGTGAAGTGGGGGCATCCGATGTTGCAACTAATGAAAAACTGTTTTTT. Its translation is CASSEVGASDVATNEKLFF.

V gene TRBV19 combines with J gene TRBJ2-7, with TRBD1 matching over 10 bases. The CDR3 covers 15 residues. Germline V gene sequence: CDR1 LNHDA, CDR2 SQIVND (reference sequence). V shed 4 bases, J shed 0 bases, and the junction held 3 bases outside the gene matches. The CDR3 DNA reads TGTGCCAGTAGTACCGGGACAGGGGCCTCCTACGAGCAGTACTTC. It codes for CASSTGTGASYEQYF.

This clone was observed a few times. The chain links TRBV9 to TRBJ1-4, with D possibly being TRBD1 (5 bases). Germline CDR1 reads SGDLS; CDR2 reads YYNGEE. The CDR3 loop spans 14 amino acids. Deletions cut 6 bases from V and 0 bases from J, with 9 bases between. In DNA form, the CDR3 reads TGTGCCAGCAACGGGGGAGCAACTAATGAAAAACTGTTTTTT. Translating it yields CASNGGATNEKLFF. Full variable domain (remainder filled in from reference TRBV9 and TRBJ1-4): DSGVTQTPKHLITATGQRVTLRCSPRSGDLSVYWYQQSLDQGLQFLIQYYNGEERAKGNILERFSAQQFPDLHSELNLSSLELGDSALYFCASNGGATNEKLFFGSGTQLSVL.

J is TRBJ1-1 and V is TRBV18, with TRBD1 matching 8 bases. The trim removed 3 bases at V and 6 bases at J, leaving 9 bases unmatched. Germline loops: CDR1 KGHSH, CDR2 LQKENI. This CDR3 comprises 15 residues. CDR3 in amino acids: CASSPETGAGAEAFF. DNA of the CDR3: TGTGCCAGCTCACCCGAGACAGGGGCAGGGGCTGAAGCTTTCTTT.